This entry lists 13 T cell receptor beta chains sequenced from one sample in a study of radiation and T cells in renal cell carcinoma (dated by TCRdb to 2020 to 2022). Read against the paper, the sample's time point label means: blood 4 weeks post-SBRT, at nephrectomy. This specimen's treatment or condition label, interpreted: 15 Gy SBRT to primary tumor, nephrectomy 4 weeks later. Libraries were prepared through the immunoSEQ multiplex PCR assay. The immuneACCESS repertoire file appears here via TCRdb, limited to in-frame rearrangements. These files lack a portion of the clones; in checked studies, under half of the deficit traces to unresolved V genes, and the cause of the others is not known. This sample gives around 180,000 clones in total; 88% of them show up just once. The ten largest account for over 9% of the sample. Sample: blood, taken from a patient whose treatment included radiotherapy and nephrectomy. All receptors derive from a woman aged 45-59 years with renal cell carcinoma.

A few counts support this clone. The chain combines TRBV2 with TRBJ1-6; 7 nucleotides agree with TRBD1. CDR3 length equals 14 residues. Germline V CDR1 and CDR2: SNHLY, FYNNEI. The ends lost 8 bases at V and 7 bases at J; junction bases unmatched: 8. DNA of the CDR3: TGTGCCAGCGGGGAACAGGGGCGCAATTCACCCCTCCACTTT. Encoded protein: CASGEQGRNSPLHF.

This clone was detected only once. The chain has TRBV19 and TRBJ2-7, with 7 bases identical to TRBD1. Germline loops: CDR1 LNHDA, CDR2 SQIVND (reference sequence). CDR3 length: 12 amino acids. With 6 bases clipped from V and 5 bases from J, the junction kept 4 bases outside the gene matches. As DNA, the CDR3 is TGTGCCAGTAGCGACAGGGAAAACGAGCAGTACTTC. Translating gives CASSDRENEQYF. Full variable domain (missing parts from reference TRBV19 and TRBJ2-7): DGGITQSPKYLFRKEGQNVTLSCEQNLNHDAMYWYRQDPGQGLRLIYYSQIVNDFQKGDIAEGYSVSREKKESFPLTVTSAQKNPTAFYLCASSDRENEQYFGPGTRLTVT.

This clone was picked up one time. The V call is TRBV19, the J call TRBJ2-1, with TRBD2 matching 8 bases. The ends lost 7 bases at V and 7 bases at J; junction bases unmatched: 6. In germline, CDR1 is LNHDA, CDR2 SQIVND (reference sequence). This CDR3 is built from 13 residues. The CDR3 is CASKLAGTNEQFF. The CDR3 nucleotides are TGTGCCAGTAAGCTAGCGGGTACGAATGAGCAGTTCTTC.

On this clone: The identical CDR3 is also encoded by other nucleotide sequences in the sample. The chain has TRBV10-3 and TRBJ1-1; D call uncertain. The CDR3 sequence is 13 residues long. Looked up from germline, CDR1 is ENHRY and CDR2 is SYGVKD. Trimming took off 3 bases at V and 3 bases at J, with 8 bases between the two ends. This chain's CDR3 is CAISEVGDTEAFF. The DNA of the CDR3 is TGTGCCATCAGTGAAGTAGGAGACACTGAAGCTTTCTTT.

J is TRBJ2-3 and V is TRBV9, with a weak D call TRBD2 (6 bases). The V gene lost 0 bases and the J gene lost 4 bases, with 12 bases spanning the gap. The CDR3 has 15 residues. The germline V gene encodes CDR1 SGDLS and CDR2 YYNGEE. The CDR3 coding sequence is TGTGCCAGCAGCGTAGGCAGGGAGGAGGCAGATACGCAGTATTTT. Its translation: CASSVGREEADTQYF.

This clone was observed a single time. The chain recombines TRBV10-3 with TRBJ2-7; a weak D match, TRBD2 (5 bases). The CDR3 length is 14 residues. V was shortened by 6 bases and J by 7 bases, with 19 bases between the two germline ends. CDR1 is ENHRY and CDR2 is SYGVKD in the germline V gene. The CDR3, as DNA: TGTGCCATCAGCCCGCTTTCGGAAACGGGGGAGCAGTACTTC. Amino acids: CAISPLSETGEQYF.

The chain couples TRBV5-1 to TRBJ1-1, with D hard to call. The CDR3 totals 14 residues. The germline CDR1 and CDR2 sequences are SGHRS and YFSETQ. V was cut by 0 bases and J by 1 base, with 7 bases left in between. The CDR3 DNA sequence: TGCGCCAGCAGCTTGGCCATGGGGAACACTGAAGCTTTCTTT. It codes for CASSLAMGNTEAFF. The whole variable domain, remainder taken from reference TRBV5-1 and TRBJ1-1, is KAGVTQTPRYLIKTRGQQVTLSCSPISGHRSVSWYQQTPGQGLQFLFEYFSETQRNKGNFPGRFSGRQFSNSRSEMNVSTLELGDSALYLCASSLAMGNTEAFFGQGTRLTVV.

V is TRBV4-1 and J is TRBJ2-3; no firm D call. The CDR3 loop spans 13 amino acids. Trimming left V 1 base short and J 4 bases short, with 6 bases between. The germline CDR1 and CDR2 sequences are MGHRA and YSYEKL. The CDR3 nucleotides read TGCGCCAGCAGCCAAGGTCGAGCAGATACGCAGTATTTT. Translated: CASSQGRADTQYF.

The rearrangement links TRBV5-6 to TRBJ2-5; 9 bases match TRBD1. The CDR3 has 14 amino acids. Germline loops: CDR1 SGHDT, CDR2 YYEEEE. Trimming cost V 2 bases and J 6 bases; bases outside gene matches: 5. The CDR3 DNA is TGTGCCAGCAGCTTTGGGGGACAGGGTAAGACCCAGTACTTC. This sequence encodes CASSFGGQGKTQYF.

The genes are TRBV29-1 and TRBJ2-1; D possibly uses TRBD1 or TRBD2 (5 bases each). V was cut by 8 bases and J by 2 bases, with 25 bases left in between. The CDR3 spans 17 residues. Germline V gene sequence: CDR1 SQVTM, CDR2 ANQGSEA. The CDR3 DNA follows: TGCAGCACGTCCCCCGAGTTTGGGGGACCTACCTACAATGAGCAGTTCTTC. Its translation: CSTSPEFGGPTYNEQFF.

V usage is TRBV23-1 and J usage is TRBJ2-3; 8 bases map to TRBD1. TRBV23-1 is recorded as an ORF, its role being uncertain. The CDR3 extends over 14 amino acids. The V and J ends lost 7 bases and 2 bases, in that order; junction bases with no gene match: 5. CDR3 in amino acids: CASTQGQDTDTQYF. The CDR3 DNA reads as TGCGCCAGCACTCAGGGACAGGACACAGATACGCAGTATTTT.

The chain combines TRBV7-2 with TRBJ1-2, with D perhaps matching TRBD1 (6 bases). Germline V gives CDR1 SGHTA, CDR2 FQGNSA. This CDR3 has 12 residues. V lost 5 bases and J lost 5, with 9 bases in between. This CDR3 is CASSKTGYGYTF. The CDR3 coding sequence is TGTGCCAGCAGCAAGACAGGTTATGGCTACACCTTC.

This clone occurred a few times. The genes are TRBV6-1 and TRBJ1-1; D not certain. Trimming took 4 bases from V and 1 from J, leaving 10 bases between them. This CDR3 spans 14 amino acids. Germline CDR1 MNHNS, CDR2 SASEGT. CDR3 amino acids: CASSAVGANTEAFF. CDR3 bases: TGTGCCAGCAGTGCGGTCGGAGCGAACACTGAAGCTTTCTTT.